This T cell receptor beta chain comes out of a study of T-cell reconstitution after alpha-beta-depleted transplantation in children. The library targeted TCRbeta and was prepared with unique molecular identifiers. One entry per CDR3 protein results from TCRdb running MiXCR on the PCR reads. The profile shows around 380,000 distinct CDR3 sequences, roughly 10% of them singletons. Looked up from germline, CDR1 is LGHDT and CDR2 is YNNKEL (reference sequence). V was shortened by 6 bases and J by 1 base, with 24 bases between the two germline ends. CDR3 length: 18 amino acids. This rearrangement joins TRBV3-1 to TRBJ1-1; TRBD1 is a possible D gene (6 bases). The TCR originated in a human donor who donated a stem cell graft to a child with acute myeloid leukemia. The sample was PBMCs from the stem cell graft donor, taken from the stem cell graft. The DNA of the CDR3 is TGTGCCAGCAGTTTGGGGGCTGGGGTCGCAGGGAGGAACACTGAAGCTTTCTTT. Protein product: CASSLGAGVAGRNTEAFF.